The T cell receptor beta chain described here comes from a study of T cell responses to AZD1222 COVID-19 vaccine. Whole-study results and caveats: Clonal diversity was possibly underestimated, and the donors were mostly white British, with more females. AZD1222 recipients seropositive at baseline numbered only six or seven. Only after the peak T cell response were repertoires sampled. An increase in Spike-specific TCR breadth and depth was observed after two AZD1222 doses.

Data came from immunoSEQ multiplex PCR; TCRdb stores just in-frame clones and leaves some out. The sample includes approximately 140,000 clones, approximately 88% of them seen just once. The CDR3 is made up of 15 amino acids. The ends were cut back, 5 bases at V and 1 base at J, with 12 bases in the middle. Germline V CDR1 and CDR2: MDHEN, SYDVKM. As for this clone: The target antigen is unknown.

Sequences were derived from peripheral blood, sampled on day 0 of AZD1222 vaccination. This chain links TRBV28 with TRBJ2-1, with D unresolved. The sequence was collected from an adult in good health. This chain's CDR3 is CASSASWGSYNEQFF. The CDR3, as DNA: TGTGCCAGCAGTGCCTCGTGGGGATCCTACAATGAGCAGTTCTTC.